The T cell receptor beta chain described here comes from a study of CD8 T cells in ankylosing spondylitis. This clonotype has a count of ten or more. Its antigen is currently unknown. TCRdb reprocessed the 5' RACE reads with MiXCR, giving one entry per CDR3 protein. This sample has more than 250,000 distinct CDR3 sequences, with 6.5% to 10% found just once. Trimming left V 3 bases short and J 5 bases short, with 10 bases between. The CDR3 consists of 13 residues. CDR1 and CDR2 from the germline V gene are SQVTM and ANQGSEA. Study-level points and caveats: Seven to nine highly homologous variants formed a TCR beta motif that appeared characteristic of ankylosing spondylitis blood. CD8+ by phenotype, disease-linked clones were relatively rare in peripheral blood.

The TCR sequence derives from a male donor with ankylosing spondylitis. Sequences were obtained from blood, either unsorted or a sorted T cell fraction (not recorded which). The chain uses TRBV29-1 and TRBJ2-2, with D tentatively TRBD2 (5 bases). CDR3 sequence: CSVDGSRTGELFF. The CDR3 region has the DNA TGCAGCGTTGATGGGAGCAGGACCGGGGAGCTGTTTTTT.